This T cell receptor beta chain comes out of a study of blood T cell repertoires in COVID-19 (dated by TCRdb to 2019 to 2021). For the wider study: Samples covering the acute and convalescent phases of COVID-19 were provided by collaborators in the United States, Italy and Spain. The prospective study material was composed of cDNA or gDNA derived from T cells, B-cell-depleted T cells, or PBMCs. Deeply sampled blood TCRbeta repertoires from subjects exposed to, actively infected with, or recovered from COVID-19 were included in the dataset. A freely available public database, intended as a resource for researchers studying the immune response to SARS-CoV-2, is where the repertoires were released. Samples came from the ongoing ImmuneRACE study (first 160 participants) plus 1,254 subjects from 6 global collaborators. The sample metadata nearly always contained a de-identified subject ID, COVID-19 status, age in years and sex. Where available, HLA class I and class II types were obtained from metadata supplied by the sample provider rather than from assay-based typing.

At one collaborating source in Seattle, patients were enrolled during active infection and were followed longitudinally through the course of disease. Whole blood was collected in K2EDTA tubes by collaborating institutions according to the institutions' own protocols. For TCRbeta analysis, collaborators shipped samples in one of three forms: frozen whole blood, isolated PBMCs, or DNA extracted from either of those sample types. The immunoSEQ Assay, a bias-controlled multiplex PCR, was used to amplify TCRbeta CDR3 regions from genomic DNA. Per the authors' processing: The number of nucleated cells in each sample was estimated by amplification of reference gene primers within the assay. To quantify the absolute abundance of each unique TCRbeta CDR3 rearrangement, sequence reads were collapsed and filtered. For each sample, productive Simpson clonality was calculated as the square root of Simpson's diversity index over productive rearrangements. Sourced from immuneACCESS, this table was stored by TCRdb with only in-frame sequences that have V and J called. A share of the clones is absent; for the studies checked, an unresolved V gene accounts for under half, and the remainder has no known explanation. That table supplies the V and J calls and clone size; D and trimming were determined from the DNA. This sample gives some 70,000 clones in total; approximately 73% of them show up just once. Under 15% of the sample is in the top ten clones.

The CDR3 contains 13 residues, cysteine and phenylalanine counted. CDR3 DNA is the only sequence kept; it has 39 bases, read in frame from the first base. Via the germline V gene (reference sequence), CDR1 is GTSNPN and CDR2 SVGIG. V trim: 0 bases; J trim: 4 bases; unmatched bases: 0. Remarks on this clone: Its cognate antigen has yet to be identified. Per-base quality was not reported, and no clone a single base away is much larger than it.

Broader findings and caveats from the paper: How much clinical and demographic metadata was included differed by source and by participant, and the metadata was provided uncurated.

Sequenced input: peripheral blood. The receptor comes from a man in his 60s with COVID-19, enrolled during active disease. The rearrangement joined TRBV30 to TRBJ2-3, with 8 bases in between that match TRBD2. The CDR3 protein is CAWSVAGADTQYF. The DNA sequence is TGTGCCTGGAGTGTAGCGGGAGCAGATACGCAGTATTTT.